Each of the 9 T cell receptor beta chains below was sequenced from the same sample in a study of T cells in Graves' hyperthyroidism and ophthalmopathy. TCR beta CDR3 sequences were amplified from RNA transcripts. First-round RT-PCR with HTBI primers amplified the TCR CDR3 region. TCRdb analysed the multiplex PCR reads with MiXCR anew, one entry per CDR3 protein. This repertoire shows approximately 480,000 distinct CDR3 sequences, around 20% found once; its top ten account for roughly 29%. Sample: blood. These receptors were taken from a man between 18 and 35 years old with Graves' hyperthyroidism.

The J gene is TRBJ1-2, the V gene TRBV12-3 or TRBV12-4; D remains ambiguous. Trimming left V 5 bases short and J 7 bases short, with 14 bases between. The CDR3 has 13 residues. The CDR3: CASSLATDTGYTF. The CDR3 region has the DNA TGTGCCAGCAGTCTGGCTACTGACACTGGCTACACCTTC.

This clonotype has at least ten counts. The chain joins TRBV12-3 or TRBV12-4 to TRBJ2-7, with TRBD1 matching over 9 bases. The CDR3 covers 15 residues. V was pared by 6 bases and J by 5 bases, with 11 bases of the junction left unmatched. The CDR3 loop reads CASRPTGGARNEQYF. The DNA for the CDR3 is TGTGCCAGCAGACCCACAGGGGGCGCGAGGAACGAGCAGTACTTC.

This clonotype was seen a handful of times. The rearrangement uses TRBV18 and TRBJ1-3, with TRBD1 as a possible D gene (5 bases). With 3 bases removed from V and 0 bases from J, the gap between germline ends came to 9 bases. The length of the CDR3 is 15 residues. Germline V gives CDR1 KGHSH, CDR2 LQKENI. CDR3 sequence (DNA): TGTGCCAGCTCACCTTCAGGGAGCTCTGGAAACACCATATATTTT. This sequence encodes CASSPSGSSGNTIYF.

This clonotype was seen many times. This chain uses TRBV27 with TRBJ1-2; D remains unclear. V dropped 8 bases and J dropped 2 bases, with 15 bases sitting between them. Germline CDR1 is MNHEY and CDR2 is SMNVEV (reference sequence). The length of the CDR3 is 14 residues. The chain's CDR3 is CASAESRVNYGYTF. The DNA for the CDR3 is TGTGCCAGCGCTGAGTCAAGGGTGAACTATGGCTACACCTTC.

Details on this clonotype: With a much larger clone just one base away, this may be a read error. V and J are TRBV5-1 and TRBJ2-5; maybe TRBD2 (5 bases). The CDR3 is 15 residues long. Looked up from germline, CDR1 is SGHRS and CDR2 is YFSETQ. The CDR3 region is CASSYTDSGVETKYF. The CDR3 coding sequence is TGCGCCAGCAGCTACACGGACTCCGGGGTGGAGACCAAGTACTTC. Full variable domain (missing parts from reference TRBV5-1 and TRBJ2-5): KAGVTQTPRYLIKTRGQQVTLSCSPISGHRSVSWYQQTPGQGLQFLFEYFSETQRNKGNFPGRFSGRQFSNSRSEMNVSTLELGDSALYLCASSYTDSGVETKYFGPGTRLLVL.

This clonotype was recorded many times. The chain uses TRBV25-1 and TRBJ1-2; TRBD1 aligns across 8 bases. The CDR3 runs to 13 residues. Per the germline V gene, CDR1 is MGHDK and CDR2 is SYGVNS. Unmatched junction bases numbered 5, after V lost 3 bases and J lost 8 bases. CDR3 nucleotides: TGTGCCAGCAGTGACCAGGGGGCGATAGGCTACACCTTC. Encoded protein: CASSDQGAIGYTF.

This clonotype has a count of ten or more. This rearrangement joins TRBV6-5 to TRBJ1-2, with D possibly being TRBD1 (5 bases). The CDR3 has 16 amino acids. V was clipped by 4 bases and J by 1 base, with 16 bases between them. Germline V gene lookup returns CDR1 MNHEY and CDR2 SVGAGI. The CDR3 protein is CASSSADSLGNYGYTF. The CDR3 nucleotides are TGTGCCAGCAGTTCCGCCGACAGTCTCGGTAACTATGGCTACACCTTC.

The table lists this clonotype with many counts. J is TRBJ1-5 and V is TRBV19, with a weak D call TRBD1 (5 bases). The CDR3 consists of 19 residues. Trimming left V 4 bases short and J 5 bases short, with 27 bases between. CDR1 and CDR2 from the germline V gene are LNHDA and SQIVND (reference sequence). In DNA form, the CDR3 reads TGTGCCAGTAGTACCCTTCCTGTGGGACCGGAGGGCGTTCATCAGCCCCAGCATTTT. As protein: CASSTLPVGPEGVHQPQHF.

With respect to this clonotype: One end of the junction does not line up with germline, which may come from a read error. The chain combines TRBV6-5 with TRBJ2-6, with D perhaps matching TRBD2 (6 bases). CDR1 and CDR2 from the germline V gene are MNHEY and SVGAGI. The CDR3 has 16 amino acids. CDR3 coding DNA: TGTGCCAGCAGTAACGGTGGGGGGTCTGGGTCCAACGTTCTGACTTTC. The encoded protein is CASSNGGGSGSNVLTF.